The 19 T cell receptor beta chains below all came from one sample that was sequenced in a study of cytomegalovirus exposure and HLA in healthy donors. PCR employed 60 Vbeta and 13 Jbeta primers. Libraries were prepared by immunoSEQ multiplex PCR; TCRdb keeps only in-frame clonotypes and omits some of them. The repertoire holds under 200,000 clones, with about three quarters as singletons. The sample consisted of PBMCs. These receptors all come from a man between 18 and 29 years old in good health and CMV-seronegative.

V and J are TRBV5-1 and TRBJ2-2; D remains unclear. V was cut by 7 bases and J by 0 bases, with 13 bases left in between. The germline gives CDR1 SGHRS, CDR2 YFSETQ. This CDR3 contains 15 residues. This CDR3 is CASYTTATNTGELFF. As DNA, the CDR3 is TGCGCCAGCTACACTACGGCTACGAACACCGGGGAGCTGTTTTTT.

The chain links TRBV15 to TRBJ1-1; D is undetermined. Germline CDR1 and CDR2: LNHNV and YYDKDF (reference sequence). Trimming removed 9 bases at V and 5 bases at J, with 19 bases between. This CDR3 contains 14 residues. The CDR3 reads CATQNGGKTTEAFF. Written as DNA, the CDR3 is TGTGCCACACAGAACGGAGGGAAAACTACTGAAGCTTTCTTT.

V and J are TRBV4-1 and TRBJ1-1; 8 bases are shared with TRBD1. Unmatched junction bases numbered 5, after V lost 3 bases and J lost 5 bases. Germline-derived CDR1 and CDR2 are MGHRA and YSYEKL. This CDR3 region has 14 residues. The CDR3 coding sequence is TGCGCCAGCAGCCAGGGCAGGGGGCCGACTGAAGCTTTCTTT. The encoded protein is CASSQGRGPTEAFF.

J is TRBJ2-7 and V is TRBV27, with 10 bases identical to TRBD2. The junction had 4 bases not matched to a gene; V was cut back by 2 bases and J by 6 bases. The length of the CDR3 is 14 residues. CDR1 and CDR2 (germline): MNHEY, SMNVEV (reference sequence). CDR3 sequence reads: CASSLGLAGAEQYF. CDR3 bases: TGTGCCAGCAGTTTAGGCCTAGCGGGAGCCGAGCAGTACTTC.

V and J are TRBV30 and TRBJ2-5; weak D call: TRBD2 (6 bases). The CDR3 totals 15 residues. Trimming shortened V by 6 bases and J by 2 bases, and 19 bases separated the two germline ends. Germline assignment: CDR1 GTSNPN and CDR2 SVGIG (reference sequence). The CDR3 coding sequence is TGTGCCTGTCCAGATAAAATAGCGGCTCAAGAGACCCAGTACTTC. Protein: CACPDKIAAQETQYF.

The rearrangement uses TRBV7-2 and TRBJ2-1; 7 positions agree with TRBD2. The germline CDR1 and CDR2 sequences are SGHTA and FQGNSA. The J segment lost 7 bases and the V segment lost 1 base, leaving 10 bases of the junction unmatched. CDR3 length equals 16 residues. CDR3 DNA: TGTGCCAGCAGCTTAGGCAGGGCTAGCGGAGGAAATGAGCAGTTCTTC. Translating gives CASSLGRASGGNEQFF.

The chain uses TRBV29-1 and TRBJ2-5; TRBD2 is a possible D gene (5 bases). The better agreement between TRBJ2-7 and the DNA end casts doubt on the J call. Per germline, CDR1 SQVTM and CDR2 ANQGSEA. The CDR3 extends over 11 amino acids. This chain's CDR3 is CSVRASPEQYF. DNA of the CDR3: TGCAGCGTGAGGGCATCTCCCGAGCAGTACTTC.

This chain connects TRBV7-9 to TRBJ2-7; D might be TRBD1 (6 bases). The germline V and J ends were trimmed by 3 bases and 7 bases, with 22 bases remaining between them. The germline CDR1 and CDR2 sequences are SEHNR and FQNEAQ (reference sequence). The CDR3 has 16 amino acids. The CDR3 DNA sequence: TGTGCCAGCAGCTTTGCCGTCGTAGGTGGGGGCGGTGAGCAGTACTTC. Translation: CASSFAVVGGGGEQYF.

The chain recombines TRBV7-2 with TRBJ1-5; D not certain. Per germline, CDR1 SGHTA and CDR2 FQGNSA. Trimming removed 4 bases at V and 7 bases at J, with 11 bases between. This CDR3 region has 13 residues. CDR3 region: CASSSARYQPQHF. CDR3 bases: TGTGCCAGCAGCTCCGCCCGGTACCAGCCCCAGCATTTT.

V is TRBV4-3 and J is TRBJ2-5, with D tentatively TRBD1 (6 bases). V lost 4 bases, J lost 5 bases, and 20 bases lay in between. Germline V gene sequence: CDR1 LGHNA, CDR2 YSLEER. This CDR3 contains 16 residues. CDR3 nucleotides: TGCGCCAGCAGCCCAGCCTTTCTACAGGGTGAGGAGACCCAGTACTTC. Translation gives CASSPAFLQGEETQYF.

This clone was seen a handful of times. V and J are TRBV6-6 and TRBJ2-7, with 7 bases aligning to TRBD1. CDR3 length equals 15 residues. Germline CDR1 is MNHNY and CDR2 is SVGAGI (reference sequence). V lost 2 bases, J lost 1 base, and 5 bases stayed unmatched. Here the CDR3 DNA reads TGTGCCAGCAGTTACCGGGACAGCCTTTCCTACGAGCAGTACTTC. This gives the protein CASSYRDSLSYEQYF.

This chain joins TRBV5-4 and TRBJ2-4; D is possibly TRBD2 (5 bases). The germline V gene has CDR1 SGHNT and CDR2 YYREEE (reference sequence). V dropped 1 base and J dropped 6 bases, with 14 bases sitting between them. This CDR3 spans 15 amino acids. In DNA form, the CDR3 reads TGTGCCAGCAGCTTGTTTCGGGAATCAGGAAACATTCAGTACTTC. Translated: CASSLFRESGNIQYF.

This clone has just one count. This chain links TRBV4-1 with TRBJ2-3; D call uncertain. V lost 1 base and J lost 1, with 6 bases in between. CDR1 and CDR2 (germline): MGHRA, YSYEKL. The CDR3 totals 14 residues. The CDR3 spells CASSQGGGTDTQYF. CDR3 DNA sequence: TGCGCCAGCAGCCAAGGAGGTGGCACAGATACGCAGTATTTT.

This clone was seen only a few times. The sample carries other DNA sequences with the same CDR3. The V call is TRBV6-1, the J call TRBJ1-6, with TRBD1 matching 11 bases. V lost 1 base and J lost 7; bases outside the gene matches: 0. The CDR3 loop spans 15 amino acids. The germline V gene encodes CDR1 MNHNS and CDR2 SASEGT. The CDR3 region has the DNA TGTGCCAGCAGTGAAGGGACAGGGGGCAATTCACCCCTCCACTTT. Protein sequence: CASSEGTGGNSPLHF.

This clone has only a few counts. This CDR3 reads CASSSLRSGRTSEQYF. Written as DNA, the CDR3 is TGTGCCAGCAGCTCCCTTCGGAGCGGGAGGACATCCGAGCAGTACTTC. The J gene is TRBJ2-7, the V gene TRBV11-2; 9 nucleotides line up with TRBD2. J was trimmed by 6 bases and V by 4 bases; bases with no gene match: 13. The germline V gene encodes CDR1 SGHAT and CDR2 FQNNGV. This CDR3 contains 16 residues.

The CDR3 DNA sequence: TGTGCCTGGAGTGTAGGGGTACAGCCCCAGCATTTT. It is translated as CAWSVGVQPQHF. This rearrangement joins TRBV30 to TRBJ1-5; D perhaps matches TRBD1 (5 bases). CDR3 length: 12 amino acids. Germline V gene lookup returns CDR1 GTSNPN and CDR2 SVGIG (reference sequence). V was shortened by 0 bases and J by 7 bases, with 7 bases between the two germline ends.

This clone showed up just a few times. V usage is TRBV27 and J usage is TRBJ2-5; TRBD2 aligns across 8 bases. V trimming: 6 bases; J trimming: 2 bases; junction bases outside the gene matches: 11. Germline V CDR1 and CDR2: MNHEY, SMNVEV (reference sequence). The CDR3 length is 16 residues. CDR3 sequence (DNA): TGTGCCAGCAGCCCCTCCCGGGCTAGCGGGCAAGAGACCCAGTACTTC. As protein: CASSPSRASGQETQYF.

The chain has TRBV4-1 and TRBJ2-5, with 11 positions matching TRBD2. Germline loops: CDR1 MGHRA, CDR2 YSYEKL. The J segment lost 5 bases and the V segment lost 1 base, leaving 12 bases of the junction unmatched. The CDR3 runs 18 residues. The CDR3 DNA sequence: TGCGCCAGCAGCCAAGGTTGGGCTAGCGGGAGGAACGGGGAGACCCAGTACTTC. It encodes CASSQGWASGRNGETQYF.

V gene TRBV12-5 combines with J gene TRBJ2-7; the match to TRBD1 covers 7 bases. V gave up 3 bases and J gave up 5 bases; unmatched junction bases: 7. Germline V lookup: CDR1 LGHNT, CDR2 FRNRAP. The CDR3 is 14 amino acids. The CDR3 nucleotides are TGTGCTAGTGGTTTACAGGGGATTGGGGACGAGCAGTACTTC. Residues: CASGLQGIGDEQYF. Full variable domain (missing parts from reference TRBV12-5 and TRBJ2-7): DARVTQTPRHKVTEMGQEVTMRCQPILGHNTVFWYRQTMMQGLELLAYFRNRAPLDDSGMPKDRFSAEMPDATLATLKIQPSEPRDSAVYFCASGLQGIGDEQYFGPGTRLTVT.